These 21 T cell receptor beta chains originate from one sample sequenced in a study of blood T cell repertoires in COVID-19. Assay: immunoSEQ multiplex PCR; the TCRdb copy retains only in-frame clones and omits some. The data show around 500,000 clones, 88% seen once. The sample taken for sequencing was PBMCs or T cells enriched from blood (not recorded which). Every receptor here comes from a middle-aged woman who had recovered from COVID-19.

The gene calls are TRBV5-1 and TRBJ2-5, with D tentatively TRBD2 (6 bases). CDR1 is SGHRS and CDR2 is YFSETQ in the germline V gene. This CDR3 has 16 residues. Trimming removed 2 bases at V and 1 base at J, with 15 bases between. The CDR3 bases are TGCGCCAGCAGCTTTTCTGTGGGACTCAGCCAAGAGACCCAGTACTTC. This gives the protein CASSFSVGLSQETQYF.

V and J are TRBV20-1 and TRBJ1-2, with D possibly TRBD1 on 5 matching bases. CDR1 and CDR2 (germline): DFQATT, SNEGSKA (reference sequence). The CDR3 spans 15 residues. Trimming removed 6 bases from V and 3 bases from J, with 20 bases in between. The CDR3 loop is CSASRQPKTHYGYTF. CDR3 in DNA: TGCAGTGCCAGTAGACAGCCCAAGACGCACTATGGCTACACCTTC.

The chain joins TRBV7-9 to TRBJ1-1; weak D call: TRBD1 (5 bases). Between the trimmed V and J ends, which lost 6 bases and 4 bases, there was a span of 12 bases. Looked up from germline, CDR1 is SEHNR and CDR2 is FQNEAQ (reference sequence). CDR3 length equals 13 residues. CDR3 coding DNA: TGTGCCAGCAGTCAGGGATTCGGCACTGAAGCTTTCTTT. Amino acid sequence: CASSQGFGTEAFF.

The chain couples TRBV12-3 or TRBV12-4 to TRBJ1-1; D remains ambiguous. Trimming pared 6 bases from V and 0 bases from J, leaving 8 bases between. The CDR3 is 13 amino acids. CDR3 DNA: TGTGCCAGCAGACTAGCCCTGAACACTGAAGCTTTCTTT. Protein product: CASRLALNTEAFF.

This clone was recorded a few times. This chain connects TRBV27 to TRBJ1-2, with TRBD1 matching 7 bases. The germline V gene encodes CDR1 MNHEY and CDR2 SMNVEV (reference sequence). The CDR3 runs 14 residues. The ends lost 3 bases at V and 4 bases at J; junction bases unmatched: 5. CDR3 in amino acids: CASSFRQGPYGYTF. For the CDR3, the DNA is TGTGCCAGCAGTTTCCGACAGGGTCCCTATGGCTACACCTTC.

The gene calls are TRBV2 and TRBJ2-1, with TRBD2 identical over 7 bases. Germline V CDR1 and CDR2: SNHLY, FYNNEI. Trimming took 1 base from V and 6 from J; bases not matched to a gene: 6. The CDR3 is 15 amino acids. DNA for the CDR3: TGTGCCAGCAGTGAAGGTGGGAGGGCCGCCAATGAGCAGTTCTTC. It encodes CASSEGGRAANEQFF.

The chain has TRBV20-1 and TRBJ1-2; 9 bases are a match to TRBD1. The CDR3 is 17 residues long. Trimming took 3 bases from V and 1 from J; bases not matched to a gene: 12. Looked up from germline, CDR1 is DFQATT and CDR2 is SNEGSKA (reference sequence). CDR3 bases: TGCAGTGCTAGTGTTCCGTGGGGACAGGGCTTTAACTATGGCTACACCTTC. Encoded protein: CSASVPWGQGFNYGYTF.

CDR3 DNA: TGTGCCAGCAGCTTATGGGACAGGCTTAACTATGGCTACACCTTC. This sequence encodes CASSLWDRLNYGYTF. The V and J genes are TRBV5-6 and TRBJ1-2, with 8 bases lining up with TRBD1. Germline V gene sequence: CDR1 SGHDT, CDR2 YYEEEE. The length of the CDR3 is 15 residues. Trimming cost V 2 bases and J 1 base; bases outside gene matches: 4.

A note on this clone: The identical CDR3 is also encoded by other nucleotide sequences in the sample. The rearrangement joins TRBV24-1 to TRBJ1-2; D gene ambiguous. V lost 3 bases to trimming and J lost 8 bases, with 6 bases between them. CDR3 length: 11 amino acids. Germline V gene lookup returns CDR1 KGHDR and CDR2 SFDVKD. This CDR3 reads CATSDPRGYTF. CDR3 sequence (DNA): TGTGCCACCAGTGATCCCCGGGGCTACACCTTC.

The J gene is TRBJ1-6, the V gene TRBV14; D not resolved. CDR3 length: 14 residues. V was pared by 2 bases and J by 10 bases, with 12 bases between. The germline V gene encodes CDR1 SGHDN and CDR2 FVKESK. DNA for the CDR3: TGTGCCAGCAGCCAAAATGAACTCCCCTCACCCCTCCACTTT. It specifies CASSQNELPSPLHF.

V gene TRBV7-2 combines with J gene TRBJ2-3; 7 nucleotides line up with TRBD2. In germline, CDR1 is SGHTA, CDR2 FQGNSA. The CDR3 loop spans 18 amino acids. With 5 bases clipped from V and 1 base from J, the junction kept 15 bases outside the gene matches. The CDR3 region has the DNA TGTGCCAGCAGCGAATACGCTCGGGCTAGCGGTCGCACAGATACGCAGTATTTT. Protein: CASSEYARASGRTDTQYF.

The chain has TRBV13 and TRBJ2-4; D call uncertain. CDR3 length: 13 residues. Germline CDR1 and CDR2: PRHDT and FYEKMQ (reference sequence). Trimming cost V 4 bases and J 3 bases, with 7 bases left between them. The CDR3 here is CASSSPGKNIQYF. The DNA for the CDR3 is TGTGCCAGCAGCTCCCCCGGCAAAAACATTCAGTACTTC.

The chain joins TRBV11-3 to TRBJ2-3; TRBD2 matches at 11 bases. The CDR3 runs to 15 residues. Germline V lookup: CDR1 SGHNT, CDR2 YENEEA. V lost 4 bases and J lost 3; bases outside the gene matches: 3. This CDR3 is CASSSTSGKTDTQYF. The CDR3 DNA sequence: TGTGCCAGCAGCTCGACTAGCGGGAAGACAGATACGCAGTATTTT. The entire variable domain, with the rest obtained from reference TRBV11-3 and TRBJ2-3, is as follows: EAGVVQSPRYKIIEKKQPVAFWCNPISGHNTLYWYLQNLGQGPELLIRYENEEAVDDSQLPKDRFSAERLKGVDSTLKIQPAELGDSAVYLCASSSTSGKTDTQYFGPGTRLTVL.

The genes are TRBV15 and TRBJ1-2, with TRBD1 as a possible D gene (5 bases). The V gene lost 0 bases and the J gene lost 8 bases, with 7 bases spanning the gap. CDR3 length: 12 amino acids. Germline V CDR1 and CDR2: LNHNV, YYDKDF (reference sequence). CDR3 nucleotides: TGTGCCACCAGCAGAGATCAGGGCGGCTACACCTTC. Its translation: CATSRDQGGYTF.

This chain uses TRBV11-3 with TRBJ1-1, with D tentatively TRBD1 (6 bases). V gave up 5 bases and J gave up 0 bases, with 13 bases separating them. Germline V gene data show CDR1 as SGHNT and CDR2 as YENEEA. The CDR3 has 15 amino acids. CDR3 in amino acids: CASSARGGLNTEAFF. For the CDR3, the DNA is TGTGCCAGCAGCGCCCGCGGGGGCCTGAACACTGAAGCTTTCTTT.

The chain carries TRBV7-9 and TRBJ1-2; 12 positions agree with TRBD1. Germline CDR1 reads SEHNR; CDR2 reads FQNEAQ (reference sequence). The junction had 9 bases not matched to a gene; V was cut back by 5 bases and J by 8 bases. The CDR3 contains 15 residues. The CDR3, as DNA: TGTGCCAGCAGCCCCGCTGGGACAGGGGGCGGGGGCTACACCTTC. It codes for CASSPAGTGGGGYTF.

V usage is TRBV7-2 and J usage is TRBJ2-7, with D possibly TRBD2 on 5 matching bases. This CDR3 spans 19 amino acids. Trimming pared 2 bases from V and 3 bases from J, leaving 26 bases between. Per the germline V gene, CDR1 is SGHTA and CDR2 is FQGNSA. The CDR3 loop is CASSLRFEDSSFLVYEQYF. The DNA for the CDR3 is TGTGCCAGCAGCTTACGATTCGAGGACTCCAGCTTTTTAGTCTACGAGCAGTACTTC.

This chain joins TRBV7-9 and TRBJ1-4; D unclear. V was pared by 5 bases and J by 0 bases, with 4 bases between. Germline assignment: CDR1 SEHNR and CDR2 FQNEAQ (reference sequence). The CDR3 runs 13 residues. The CDR3 nucleotides read TGTGCCAGCAGCCCAGCAACTAATGAAAAACTGTTTTTT. Protein product: CASSPATNEKLFF.

V gene TRBV5-1 combines with J gene TRBJ1-1, with 10 bases fitting TRBD1. V lost 2 bases, J lost 4 bases, and 8 bases stayed unmatched. Germline V gives CDR1 SGHRS, CDR2 YFSETQ. This CDR3 is built from 16 residues. The CDR3 nucleotides read TGCGCCAGCAGCTTCCGGACAGGGGGAACGAGCACTGAAGCTTTCTTT. Translated, it gives CASSFRTGGTSTEAFF.

The rearrangement links TRBV5-4 to TRBJ2-2; D is possibly TRBD2 (6 bases). Germline V CDR1 and CDR2: SGHNT, YYREEE (reference sequence). Trimming pared 4 bases from V and 1 base from J, leaving 11 bases between. The CDR3 length is 15 residues. CDR3 loop: CASSRTTLNTGELFF. The CDR3 DNA follows: TGTGCCAGCAGCAGGACTACTCTGAACACCGGGGAGCTGTTTTTT.

The CDR3 DNA sequence: TGTGCCATCACGAGAGGTGAGAACACTGAAGCTTTCTTT. Translating gives CAITRGENTEAFF. This sequence joins TRBV10-3 and TRBJ1-1; D unresolved. Germline V CDR1 and CDR2: ENHRY, SYGVKD. The CDR3 has 13 residues. V was trimmed by 7 bases and J by 1 base, leaving 10 bases between them.